The 13 T cell receptor beta chains presented below share a single source sample, sequenced in a study of T cell repertoires in cytomegalovirus infection. TCRdb used MiXCR to reprocess the reads, holding one entry per CDR3 protein. The repertoire holds fewer than 550,000 distinct CDR3 sequences, with 26% as singletons. Sequenced sample: PBMCs. These receptor sequences come from a human donor in good health (CMV status not recorded). Some clones in this sample may be carry-over from other donors' samples.

This chain links TRBV6-1 with TRBJ1-5; D gene unclear. The CDR3 extends over 13 amino acids. The V and J ends lost 7 bases and 1 base respectively, with 8 bases between them. CDR1 MNHNS and CDR2 SASEGT come from the germline V gene. In DNA, the CDR3 is TGTGCCAGCAAGGGTACAAGCAATCAGCCCCAGCATTTT. Protein sequence: CASKGTSNQPQHF.

Comment on this clonotype: At one end the junction does not follow the germline gene, possibly because of a read error. This chain uses TRBV4-1 with TRBJ2-3, with D possibly matching TRBD2 (8 bases). The CDR3 length is 12 residues. Germline V gives CDR1 MGHRA, CDR2 YSYEKL. CDR3 residues: CASSPDSGTEIF. CDR3 coding DNA: TGCGCCAGCAGCCCGGATAGCGGGACAGAAATTTTT.

This clonotype was found many times. This rearrangement joins TRBV6-2 or TRBV6-3 to TRBJ1-5; D unclear. Germline V lookup: CDR1 MNHEY, CDR2 SVGEGT. The CDR3 sequence is 13 residues long. V lost 8 bases to trimming and J lost 4 bases, with 12 bases between them. The DNA of the CDR3 is TGTGCCAGCGGTCAGCTCGCGAATCAGCCCCAGCATTTT. Its protein product is CASGQLANQPQHF.

This chain joins TRBV5-4 and TRBJ1-1; D call uncertain. CDR3 size: 15 residues. Germline CDR1 is SGHNT and CDR2 is YYREEE (reference sequence). The V end was cut by 3 bases, the J end by 0 bases, with 12 bases between. Here the CDR3 DNA reads TGTGCCAGCAGCTCACCGGCCGCCATGAACACTGAAGCTTTCTTT. The encoded protein is CASSSPAAMNTEAFF.

This clonotype was seen at least ten times. The chain recombines TRBV28 with TRBJ2-7, with D tentatively TRBD2 (6 bases). Trimming removed 5 bases from V and 0 bases from J, with 17 bases in between. In germline, CDR1 is MDHEN, CDR2 SYDVKM. The CDR3 runs to 16 residues. The CDR3 coding sequence is TGTGCCAGCAGTGCACCCGGGACTCAGAGCTCCTACGAGCAGTACTTC. It is translated as CASSAPGTQSSYEQYF.

This chain connects TRBV29-1 to TRBJ1-2; 9 bases align to TRBD1. CDR3 length: 14 residues. The germline V gene encodes CDR1 SQVTM and CDR2 ANQGSEA. Losses at the gene ends were 3 bases for V and 5 bases for J; bases not matched to a gene: 7. CDR3 protein: CSVEGTGRGYGYTF. In DNA form, the CDR3 reads TGCAGCGTTGAGGGGACAGGGAGGGGGTATGGCTACACCTTC.

J is TRBJ1-1 and V is TRBV4-1; 11 bases align to TRBD1. The CDR3 runs to 16 residues. CDR1 is MGHRA and CDR2 is YSYEKL in the germline V gene. J lost 0 bases, V lost 4 bases, and 4 bases had no gene match. The CDR3: CASSRGQGAMNTEAFF. CDR3 DNA sequence: TGCGCCAGCAGCCGCGGACAGGGGGCGATGAACACTGAAGCTTTCTTT.

This chain joins TRBV5-4 and TRBJ1-2; 7 bases match TRBD1. Germline CDR1 and CDR2: SGHNT and YYREEE (reference sequence). Trimming cost V 2 bases and J 4 bases; bases outside gene matches: 2. This CDR3 region has 13 residues. The CDR3 protein is CASSFRDSYGYTF. In nucleotides, the CDR3 is TGTGCCAGCAGCTTCCGGGACAGCTATGGCTACACCTTC. The full variable domain, its missing parts supplied by reference TRBV5-4 and TRBJ1-2, is ETGVTQSPTHLIKTRGQQVTLRCSSQSGHNTVSWYQQALGQGPQFIFQYYREEENGRGNFPPRFSGLQFPNYSSELNVNALELDDSALYLCASSFRDSYGYTFGSGTRLTVV.

This clonotype was seen ten or more times. This rearrangement joins TRBV6-1 to TRBJ2-3; 9 bases align to TRBD2. CDR1 and CDR2 from the germline V gene are MNHNS and SASEGT. This CDR3 spans 17 amino acids. Unmatched junction bases numbered 10, after V lost 6 bases and J lost 0 bases. CDR3 sequence: CASSHGMAGGSTDTQYF. The CDR3 DNA reads as TGTGCCAGCAGCCATGGGATGGCGGGAGGGAGCACAGATACGCAGTATTTT.

This clonotype showed up just a few times. V gene TRBV7-2 combines with J gene TRBJ1-1; tentatively, D is TRBD1 (6 bases). CDR3 size: 14 residues. Germline values: CDR1 SGHTA, CDR2 FQGNSA. Trimming cost V 0 bases and J 5 bases, with 10 bases left between them. CDR3 region: CASSLAGTKTEAFF. Here the CDR3 DNA reads TGTGCCAGCAGCTTAGCTGGGACAAAGACTGAAGCTTTCTTT.

A word on this clonotype: A much larger clone differs by one base, so this may be a read error. The gene calls are TRBV7-6 and TRBJ2-3, with 11 bases matching TRBD1. CDR1 and CDR2 (germline): SGHVS, FNYEAQ. This CDR3 comprises 16 residues. The chain's CDR3 is CASSYTGTGGTDMQYF. The CDR3 coding sequence is TGTGCCAGCAGCTATACCGGGACAGGGGGGACAGATATGCAGTATTTT.

The gene calls are TRBV7-9 and TRBJ2-5, with D perhaps TRBD1 or TRBD2 (5 bases each). The CDR3 is 17 amino acids. The germline gives CDR1 SEHNR, CDR2 FQNEAQ (reference sequence). The V end was cut by 1 base, the J end by 4 bases, with 19 bases between. Written as DNA, the CDR3 is TGTGCCAGCAGCTTAGAACTAGGTGGGGCTCGCAGAGAGACCCAGTACTTC. It specifies CASSLELGGARRETQYF.

The chain combines TRBV3-1 with TRBJ1-2; weak D call: TRBD1 (5 bases). V was clipped by 5 bases and J by 8 bases, with 12 bases between them. Per the germline V gene, CDR1 is LGHDT and CDR2 is YNNKEL (reference sequence). There are 12 residues in the CDR3. CDR3 nucleotide sequence: TGTGCCAGCAGCAGCCAGGGTAGGGGCTACACCTTC. Translating gives CASSSQGRGYTF.